Sequencing of this TCR beta chain was carried out in a study of T cells in women clearing cervical HPV infection. Study-wide background: Blood came at first lesion visit for cases, post-clearance for controls. Whole-study results and caveats: Unknown T-cell numbers per sample may underlie the richness differences.

Sequencing was performed with immunoSEQ multiplex PCR; in TCRdb, only in-frame clones are kept and a portion is missing. Found here are about 36,000 clones; the top ten clones hold about 1.8%. On this clone: Its target is not known. From the germline J gene comes the end of the CDR3, since the read stops 3 residues before it.

V lost 10 bases and J lost 6; bases outside the gene matches: 9. CDR3 length: 14 amino acids. The germline V gene has CDR1 LNHDA and CDR2 SQIVND (reference sequence). Sequenced: blood buffy coat. The chain uses TRBV19 and TRBJ1-6, with 7 bases matching TRBD1. This receptor was identified in a woman aged 18-69 years with a cervical HPV16 infection that either progressed to CIN3+ or cleared (not recorded which). The sequenced CDR3 bases are TGTGCCACCACAGGGGAGGCTACTAATTCACCC. Translating it yields CATTGEATNSP. The CDR3 in its entirety is CATTGEATNSPLHF.